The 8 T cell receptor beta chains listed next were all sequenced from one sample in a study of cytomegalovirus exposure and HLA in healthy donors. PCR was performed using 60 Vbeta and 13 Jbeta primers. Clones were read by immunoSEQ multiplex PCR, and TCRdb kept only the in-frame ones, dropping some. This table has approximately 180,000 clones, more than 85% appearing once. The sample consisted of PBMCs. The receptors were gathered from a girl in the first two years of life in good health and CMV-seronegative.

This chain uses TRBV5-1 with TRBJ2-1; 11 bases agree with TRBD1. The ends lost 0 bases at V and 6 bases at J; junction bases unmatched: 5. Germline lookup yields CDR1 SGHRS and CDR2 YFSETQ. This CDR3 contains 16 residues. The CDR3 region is CASSLEGDRGFNEQFF. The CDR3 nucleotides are TGCGCCAGCAGCTTGGAGGGGGACAGGGGGTTCAATGAGCAGTTCTTC.

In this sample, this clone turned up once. The DNA of the CDR3 is TGTGCCAGCAGCTTGAACCGAGGGACCGGGGGTGGCTACACCTTC. Translation gives CASSLNRGTGGGYTF. The rearrangement joins TRBV5-6 to TRBJ1-2, with D possibly TRBD1 on 5 matching bases. This CDR3 comprises 15 residues. V gave up 1 base and J gave up 7 bases, with 17 bases separating them. CDR1 is SGHDT, CDR2 YYEEEE, per germline.

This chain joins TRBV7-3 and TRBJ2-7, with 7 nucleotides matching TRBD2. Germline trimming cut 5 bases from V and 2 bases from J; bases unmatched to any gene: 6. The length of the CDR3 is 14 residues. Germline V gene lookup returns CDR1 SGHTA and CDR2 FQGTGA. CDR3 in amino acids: CASSPGTTPYEQYF. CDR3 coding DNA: TGTGCCAGCAGCCCCGGGACTACACCCTACGAGCAGTACTTC.

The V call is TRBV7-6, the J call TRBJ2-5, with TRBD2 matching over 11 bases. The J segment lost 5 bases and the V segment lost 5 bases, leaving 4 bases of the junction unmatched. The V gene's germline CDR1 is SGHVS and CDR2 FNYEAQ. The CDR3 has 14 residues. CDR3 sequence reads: CASSASGRIETQYF. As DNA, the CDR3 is TGTGCCAGCAGCGCTAGCGGGAGGATCGAGACCCAGTACTTC. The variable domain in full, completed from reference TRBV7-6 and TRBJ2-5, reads GAGVSQSPRYKVTKRGQDVALRCDPISGHVSLYWYRQALGQGPEFLTYFNYEAQQDKSGLPNDRFSAERPEGSISTLTIQRTEQRDSAMYRCASSASGRIETQYFGPGTRLLVL.

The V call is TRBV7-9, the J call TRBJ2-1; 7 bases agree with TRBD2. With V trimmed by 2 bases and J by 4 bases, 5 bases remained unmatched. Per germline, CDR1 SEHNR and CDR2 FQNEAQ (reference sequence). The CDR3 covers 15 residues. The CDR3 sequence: CASSLLPSGYNEQFF. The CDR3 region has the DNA TGTGCCAGCAGCTTACTCCCTAGCGGATACAATGAGCAGTTCTTC.

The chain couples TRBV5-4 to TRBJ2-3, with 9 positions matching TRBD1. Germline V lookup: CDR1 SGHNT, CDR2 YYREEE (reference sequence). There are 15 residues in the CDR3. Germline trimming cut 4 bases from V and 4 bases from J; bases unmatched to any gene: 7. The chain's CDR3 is CASSPPGQGADTQYF. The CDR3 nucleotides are TGTGCCAGCAGCCCCCCGGGACAGGGTGCAGATACGCAGTATTTT.

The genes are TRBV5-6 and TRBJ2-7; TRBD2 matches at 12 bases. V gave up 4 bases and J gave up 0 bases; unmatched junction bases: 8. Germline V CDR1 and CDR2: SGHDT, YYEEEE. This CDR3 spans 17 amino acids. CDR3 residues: CASSRTSGVFYSYEQYF. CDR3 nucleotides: TGTGCCAGCAGCAGGACTAGCGGGGTTTTCTACTCCTACGAGCAGTACTTC.

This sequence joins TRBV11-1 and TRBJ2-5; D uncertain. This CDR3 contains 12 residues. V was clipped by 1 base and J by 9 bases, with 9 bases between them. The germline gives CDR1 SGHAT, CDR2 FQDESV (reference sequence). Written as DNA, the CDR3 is TGTGCCAGCAGCTTAGATCAGTCCGCCCAGTACTTC. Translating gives CASSLDQSAQYF. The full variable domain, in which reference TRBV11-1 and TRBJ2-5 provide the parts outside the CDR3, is EAEVAQSPRYKITEKSQAVAFWCDPISGHATLYWYRQILGQGPELLVQFQDESVVDDSQLPKDRFSAERLKGVDSTLKIQPAELGDSAMYLCASSLDQSAQYFGPGTRLLVL.